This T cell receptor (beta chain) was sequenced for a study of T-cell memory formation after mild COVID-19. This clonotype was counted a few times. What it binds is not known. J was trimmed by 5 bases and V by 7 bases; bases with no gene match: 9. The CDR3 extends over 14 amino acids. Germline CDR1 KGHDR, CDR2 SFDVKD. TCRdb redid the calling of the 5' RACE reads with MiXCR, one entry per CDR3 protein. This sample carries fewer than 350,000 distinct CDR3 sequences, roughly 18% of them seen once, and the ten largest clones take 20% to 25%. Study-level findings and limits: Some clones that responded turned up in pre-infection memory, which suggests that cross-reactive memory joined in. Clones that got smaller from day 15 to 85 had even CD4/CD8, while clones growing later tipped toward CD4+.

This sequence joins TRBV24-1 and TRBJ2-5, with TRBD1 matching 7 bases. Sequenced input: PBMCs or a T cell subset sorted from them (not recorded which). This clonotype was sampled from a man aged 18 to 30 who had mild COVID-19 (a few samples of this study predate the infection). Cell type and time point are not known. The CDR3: CATSLGTEGETQYF. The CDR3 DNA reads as TGTGCCACCAGCCTCGGGACAGAGGGGGAGACCCAGTACTTC.